This T cell receptor (beta chain) originates from a study of blood T cell repertoires in COVID-19. About the research overall: T cells, B-cell-depleted T cells, or PBMCs provided the cDNA or gDNA that served as material.

Trimming cost V 3 bases and J 1 base; bases outside gene matches: 6. CDR1 is DFQATT and CDR2 is SNEGSKA in the germline V gene (reference sequence). This CDR3 is 16 amino acids long. As originally analysed: Amplification of reference gene primers provided the estimated nucleated cell counts. Repertoires were generated with immunoSEQ multiplex PCR, while TCRdb's copy carries only in-frame clones and drops some. Clonal size and the V and J genes are those of that table, whereas D and trimming came from the DNA. The sample holds about 74,000 clones, 70% to 90% seen once. Sample: peripheral blood. The TCR sequence derives from a man aged 70-80 years with active or convalescent COVID-19. The rearrangement uses TRBV20-1 and TRBJ2-1; the match to TRBD2 covers 10 bases. CDR3 protein: CSASGILAGSYNEQFF. The CDR3 DNA is TGCAGTGCTAGTGGAATACTAGCGGGATCCTACAATGAGCAGTTCTTC.